A single sample is the source of the 16 T cell receptor beta chains below, sequenced in a study of blood T cell repertoires in COVID-19. The table came from immunoSEQ multiplex PCR; TCRdb's copy has only in-frame clones and leaves some out. The top ten clones hold 4% of a sample with about 250,000 clones, about nine tenths of them seen once. The source material was PBMCs or T cells enriched from blood (not recorded which). The receptors shown here come from a woman aged 30 to 39 with acute COVID-19.

The V gene is TRBV5-4, the J gene TRBJ1-1; possibly TRBD1 for D (6 bases). CDR1 is SGHNT, CDR2 YYREEE, per germline (reference sequence). The V and J ends lost 4 bases and 7 bases respectively, with 20 bases between them. This CDR3 spans 15 amino acids. CDR3 in DNA: TGTGCCAGCAGCCCCAAAGGGGGGGCGGATGGTGAAGCTTTCTTT. This translates into CASSPKGGADGEAFF.

This chain links TRBV14 with TRBJ1-4; D remains unclear. Germline V gene sequence: CDR1 SGHDN, CDR2 FVKESK. V lost 4 bases and J lost 5, with 17 bases in between. The CDR3 is made up of 16 amino acids. The DNA of the CDR3 is TGTGCCAGCAGCCCAAAGAGACCCTCCGGGAATGAAAAACTGTTTTTT. Translating gives CASSPKRPSGNEKLFF.

The chain uses TRBV18 and TRBJ1-4; no clear D gene. In germline, CDR1 is KGHSH, CDR2 LQKENI. V lost 4 bases, J lost 0 bases, and 6 bases lay in between. The CDR3 has 14 amino acids. CDR3 nucleotide sequence: TGTGCCAGCTCACTTGGGCCAACTAATGAAAAACTGTTTTTT. This sequence encodes CASSLGPTNEKLFF.

The chain links TRBV28 to TRBJ1-2, with a tentative D call TRBD1 (6 bases). Trimming removed 8 bases at V and 7 bases at J, with 11 bases between. Germline-derived CDR1 and CDR2 are MDHEN and SYDVKM. The CDR3 covers 11 residues. For the CDR3, the DNA is TGTGCCAGCGGAAGGACAGCTGGCTACACCTTC. It translates to CASGRTAGYTF.

This rearrangement joins TRBV5-1 to TRBJ1-3; a possible D gene is TRBD1 (6 bases). The germline gives CDR1 SGHRS, CDR2 YFSETQ. Between the trimmed V and J ends, which lost 0 bases and 0 bases, there was a span of 10 bases. The CDR3 is 16 amino acids. The CDR3 bases are TGCGCCAGCAGCTTGGGTGGGGGCTTCTCTGGAAACACCATATATTTT. Translated: CASSLGGGFSGNTIYF.

The V call is TRBV2, the J call TRBJ1-3; 9 bases are a match to TRBD1. V trimming: 4 bases; J trimming: 6 bases; junction bases outside the gene matches: 10. Germline lookup yields CDR1 SNHLY and CDR2 FYNNEI. The CDR3 consists of 16 residues. This CDR3 reads CASSGQGGPRLNTIYF. CDR3 coding DNA: TGTGCCAGCAGTGGACAGGGGGGCCCTCGGCTAAACACCATATATTTT. Full variable domain (outside the CDR3, taken from reference TRBV2 and TRBJ1-3): EPEVTQTPSHQVTQMGQEVILRCVPISNHLYFYWYRQILGQKVEFLVSFYNNEISEKSEIFDDQFSVERPDGSNFTLKIRSTKLEDSAMYFCASSGQGGPRLNTIYFGEGSWLTVV.

The rearrangement uses TRBV5-1 and TRBJ1-1; 7 nucleotides line up with TRBD1. In germline, CDR1 is SGHRS, CDR2 YFSETQ. With 7 bases clipped from V and 3 bases from J, the junction kept 6 bases outside the gene matches. The CDR3 has 13 residues. The CDR3 protein is CASAQTGDTEAFF. In nucleotides, the CDR3 is TGCGCCAGCGCCCAAACAGGGGACACTGAAGCTTTCTTT.

The chain carries TRBV6-2 or TRBV6-3 and TRBJ1-2; a weak D match, TRBD1 (5 bases). There are 13 residues in the CDR3. Germline V gene data show CDR1 as MNHEY and CDR2 as SVGEGT. The V and J ends lost 5 bases and 0 bases respectively, with 7 bases between them. The CDR3 DNA reads as TGTGCCAGCAGTCCCAGGGCTAACTATGGCTACACCTTC. Translated, it gives CASSPRANYGYTF.

This chain uses TRBV14 with TRBJ2-5; TRBD1 is a possible D gene (6 bases). The ends were cut back, 2 bases at V and 3 bases at J, with 16 bases in the middle. This CDR3 contains 16 residues. From germline, CDR1 is SGHDN and CDR2 FVKESK. The CDR3 DNA reads TGTGCCAGCAGCCAACCCGGGACACGCTTGAAAGAGACCCAGTACTTC. Translating it yields CASSQPGTRLKETQYF.

The V call is TRBV5-4, the J call TRBJ2-7; 7 nucleotides agree with TRBD1. Looked up from germline, CDR1 is SGHNT and CDR2 is YYREEE (reference sequence). This CDR3 has 16 residues. Trimming at V came to 3 bases and at J to 1 base, leaving 10 bases not matched to a gene. The CDR3 DNA reads as TGTGCCAGCAGCTCGGAACCGGGACAGATTTCCTACGAGCAGTACTTC. Translated, it gives CASSSEPGQISYEQYF.

The V call is TRBV9, the J call TRBJ1-2; TRBD1 is a possible D gene (5 bases). CDR1 is SGDLS, CDR2 YYNGEE, per germline. The V and J ends lost 0 bases and 7 bases respectively, with 16 bases between them. The CDR3 is made up of 15 amino acids. The CDR3 nucleotides are TGTGCCAGCAGCGTAGGGGGCAGGGAATTTGGTGGCTACACCTTC. This encodes CASSVGGREFGGYTF. Supplemented by reference TRBV9 and TRBJ1-2, the full variable domain reads DSGVTQTPKHLITATGQRVTLRCSPRSGDLSVYWYQQSLDQGLQFLIQYYNGEERAKGNILERFSAQQFPDLHSELNLSSLELGDSALYFCASSVGGREFGGYTFGSGTRLTVV.

This chain joins TRBV19 and TRBJ1-1; D ambiguous. Deletions cut 1 base from V and 1 base from J, with 7 bases between. Germline lookup yields CDR1 LNHDA and CDR2 SQIVND (reference sequence). The CDR3 spans 14 residues. The CDR3 protein is CASSIGGRNTEAFF. The DNA of the CDR3 is TGTGCCAGTAGTATAGGCGGCAGGAACACTGAAGCTTTCTTT.

The rearrangement joins TRBV24-1 to TRBJ1-5; 7 bases map to TRBD1. The trim removed 4 bases at V and 0 bases at J, leaving 17 bases unmatched. Germline V gene data show CDR1 as KGHDR and CDR2 as SFDVKD. The CDR3 loop spans 20 amino acids. CDR3 in DNA: TGTGCCACCAGTGACCTCCTTGGCAGGGGGACCCTTTATAGCAATCAGCCCCAGCATTTT. Translation: CATSDLLGRGTLYSNQPQHF.

In its sample, this clone was seen once. The chain links TRBV27 to TRBJ1-5; the D gene is possibly TRBD1 (5 bases). This CDR3 has 15 amino acids. The germline V and J ends were trimmed by 6 bases and 0 bases, with 12 bases remaining between them. Germline loops: CDR1 MNHEY, CDR2 SMNVEV (reference sequence). The CDR3 here is CASRGAGVSNQPQHF. CDR3 in DNA: TGTGCCAGCAGAGGGGCTGGGGTTAGCAATCAGCCCCAGCATTTT.

This chain connects TRBV29-1 to TRBJ1-1; maybe TRBD1 (6 bases). Per germline, CDR1 SQVTM and CDR2 ANQGSEA. Trimming left V 3 bases short and J 0 bases short, with 14 bases between. This CDR3 has 15 amino acids. The chain's CDR3 is CSVENREGMNTEAFF. The CDR3 DNA follows: TGCAGCGTTGAGAACAGGGAGGGGATGAACACTGAAGCTTTCTTT.

In its sample, this clone was seen once. This chain uses TRBV19 with TRBJ1-2; the D is unclear. From germline, CDR1 is LNHDA and CDR2 SQIVND (reference sequence). The CDR3 runs to 11 residues. Trimming stripped 4 bases from V and 4 bases from J, with 4 bases between. The CDR3 DNA sequence: TGTGCCAGTAGTACAGTCTATGGCTACACCTTC. Amino acid sequence: CASSTVYGYTF.